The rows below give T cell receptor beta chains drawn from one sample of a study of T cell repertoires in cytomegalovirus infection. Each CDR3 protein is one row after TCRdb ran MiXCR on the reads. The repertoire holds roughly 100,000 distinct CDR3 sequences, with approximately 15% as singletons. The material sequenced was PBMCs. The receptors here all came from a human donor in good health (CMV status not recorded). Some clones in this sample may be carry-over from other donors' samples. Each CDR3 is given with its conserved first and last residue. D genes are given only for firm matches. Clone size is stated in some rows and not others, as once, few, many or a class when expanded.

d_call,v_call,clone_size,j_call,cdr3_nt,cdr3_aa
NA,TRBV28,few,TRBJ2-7,TGTGCCAGCAGTTCCCCATCGGCGGGCGGATACGAGCAGTACTTC,CASSSPSAGGYEQYF
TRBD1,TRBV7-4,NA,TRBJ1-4,TGTGCCAGCAGCCGAGGACAGGATGAAAAACTGTTTTTT,CASSRGQDEKLFF
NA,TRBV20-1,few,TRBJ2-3,TGCAGTGCCGTTGACACAACCACAGATACGCAGTATTTT,CSAVDTTTDTQYF
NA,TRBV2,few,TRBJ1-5,TGTGCCAGCACCCATGATGCGGGGGCTCGGCAGCCCCAGCATTTT,CASTHDAGARQPQHF
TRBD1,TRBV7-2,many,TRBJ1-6,TGTGCCAGCAGCCCAACAGGGGCGGACTCACCCCTCCACTTT,CASSPTGADSPLHF
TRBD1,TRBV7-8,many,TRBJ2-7,TGTGCCAGCAGCCCCTTAGCCCCTGGTCAGGGGGCTGGGTACGAGCAGTACTTC,CASSPLAPGQGAGYEQYF
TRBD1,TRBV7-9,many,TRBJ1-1,TGTGCCAGCAGCCCTTCGACAGGGAGGACTGAAGCTTTCTTT,CASSPSTGRTEAFF
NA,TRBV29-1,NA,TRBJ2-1,TGCAGCGTTGAAGGTCGGAATGAGCAGTTCTTC,CSVEGRNEQFF
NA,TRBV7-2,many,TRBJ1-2,TGTGCCAGCAGCTTAAATCCCCCGGGGACGGTAGGCTACACCTTC,CASSLNPPGTVGYTF
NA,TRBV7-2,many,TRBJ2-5,TGTGCCAGCAGCACGAGGGGAGAGACCCAGTACTTC,CASSTRGETQYF
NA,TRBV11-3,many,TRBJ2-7,TGTGCCAGCAGCTACCCCGGCGCTCGCGAGCAGTACTTC,CASSYPGAREQYF
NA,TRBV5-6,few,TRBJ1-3,TGTGCCAGCAGGGGGCAAATAAAACGTGTCTCAGGAAACACCATATATTTT,CASRGQIKRVSGNTIYF
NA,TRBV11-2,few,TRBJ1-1,TGTGCCAGCAGCACAGTACGGGGGAAGAACACTGAAGCTTTCTTT,CASSTVRGKNTEAFF
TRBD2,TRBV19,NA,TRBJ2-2,TGTGCCAGTAGTATCGGGGGGGCCACCGGGGAGCTGTTTTTT,CASSIGGATGELFF
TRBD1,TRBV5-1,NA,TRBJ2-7,TGCGCCAGCAGCGTGGACAGGGGGGCCTACGAGCAGTACTTC,CASSVDRGAYEQYF
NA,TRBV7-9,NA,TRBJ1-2,TGTGCCAGCAGCCCCGAAAGAGGGGGGAACTATGGCTACACCTTC,CASSPERGGNYGYTF
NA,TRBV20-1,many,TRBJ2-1,TGCAGTGCTAGAGCTGAAGTTAGCTCCTACAATGAGCAGTTCTTC,CSARAEVSSYNEQFF
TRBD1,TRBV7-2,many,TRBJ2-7,TGTGCCAGCAGCTTAATCGCCCCGGGGGGACAGGGAGGTACCTACGAGCAGTACTTC,CASSLIAPGGQGGTYEQYF
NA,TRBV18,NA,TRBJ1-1,TGTGCCAGCTCACCACCGCCCGGGGGATTTGCGATGAACACTGAAGCTTTCTTT,CASSPPPGGFAMNTEAFF
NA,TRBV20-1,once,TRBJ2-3,TGCAGTGCTAGGGAGGGGGCCGCAGATACGCAGTATTTT,CSAREGAADTQYF
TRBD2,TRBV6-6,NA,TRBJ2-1,TGTGCCAGCAGTTACTCGGGACTAGCGGGGGGCGGGAATGAGCAGTTCTTC,CASSYSGLAGGGNEQFF
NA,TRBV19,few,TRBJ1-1,TGTGCCAGTAGGTTCACAGGGTTGAACACTGAAGCTTTCTTT,CASRFTGLNTEAFF
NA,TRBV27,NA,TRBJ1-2,TGTGCCAGCAGTTCCGGAGGGCGCGGCTACACCTTC,CASSSGGRGYTF
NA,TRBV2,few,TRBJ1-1,TGTGCCAGCAGTGTTCTGGTGAACACTGAAGCTTTCTTT,CASSVLVNTEAFF
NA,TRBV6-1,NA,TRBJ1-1,TGTGCCAGCAGACCGGGACAGAACACTGAAGCTTTCTTT,CASRPGQNTEAFF
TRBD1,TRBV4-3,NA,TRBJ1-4,TGCGCCAGCAGCCAAGATATCGCGACAGGGCGGGGTGAAAAACTGTTTTTT,CASSQDIATGRGEKLFF
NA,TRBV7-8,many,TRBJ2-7,TGTGCCAGCAGCTTAGAAGCGGGTATAGCTAGAGAGCAGTACTTC,CASSLEAGIAREQYF
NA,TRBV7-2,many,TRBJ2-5,TGTGCCAGCAGCCAGGGGGGCTTAACCCAAGAGACCCAGTACTTC,CASSQGGLTQETQYF
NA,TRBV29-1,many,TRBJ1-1,TGCAGCGCTCGGGCGAACACTGAAGCTTTCTTT,CSARANTEAFF
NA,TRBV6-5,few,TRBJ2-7,TGTGCCAGCAGTAGGACTATAACCACCTACGAGCAGTACTTC,CASSRTITTYEQYF
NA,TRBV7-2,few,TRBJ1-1,TGTGCCAGCAGCACCAGGGTTGCGGCTGAAGCTTTCTTT,CASSTRVAAEAFF
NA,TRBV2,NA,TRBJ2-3,TGTGCCAGCAGATCAGCAGATACGCAGTATTTT,CASRSADTQYF
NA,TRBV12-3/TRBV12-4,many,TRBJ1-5,TGTGCCAGCAGCTACGACAGGACGACAAATCAGCCCCAGCATTTT,CASSYDRTTNQPQHF
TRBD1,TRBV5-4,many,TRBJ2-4,TGTGCCAGCAGTCAGGGGGCTTGGGACATTCAGTACTTC,CASSQGAWDIQYF
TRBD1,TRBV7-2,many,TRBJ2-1,TGTGCCAGCAGCCTCAACAGGGGACATGAGCAGTTCTTC,CASSLNRGHEQFF
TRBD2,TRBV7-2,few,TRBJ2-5,TGTGCCAGCAGCTTAGGGACTAGCGTAGAGACCCAGTACTTC,CASSLGTSVETQYF
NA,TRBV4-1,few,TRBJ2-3,TGCGCCAGCAGCCAAAGGTCGAGGGGGATCGGCCCAGATACGCAGTATTTT,CASSQRSRGIGPDTQYF
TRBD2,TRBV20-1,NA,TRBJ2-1,TGCAGTGCTAGAGATTACTCCCTAGCGGGGGGTCCACATGAGCAGTTCTTC,CSARDYSLAGGPHEQFF
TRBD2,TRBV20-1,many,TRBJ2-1,TGCAGTGCTAGGTCGGCGGGGGGTGTGAATGAGCAGTTCTTC,CSARSAGGVNEQFF
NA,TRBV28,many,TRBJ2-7,TGTGCCACAGAGCGACCTGGTGACTACGAGCAGTACTTC,CATERPGDYEQYF